These 17 T cell receptor beta chains were all obtained from the same sample, sequenced in a study of blood T cells in healthy people across ages. A second PCR of roughly 7 to 11 cycles used a sample-barcoded 5' primer and a J-beta primer mix. TCRdb ran MiXCR on the 5' RACE reads and lists one entry per CDR3 protein. The sample has roughly 1 million distinct CDR3 sequences; less than 25% are singletons. These data also featured in a second study, about T cells of mothers and their children.

Sequencing was performed on blood. The source is a girl aged 2-9 years in good health.

This clonotype was observed a handful of times. The genes are TRBV7-8 and TRBJ1-3; the D is unclear. The CDR3 runs 15 residues. V gave up 5 bases and J gave up 9 bases, with 20 bases separating them. Germline CDR1 reads SGHVS; CDR2 reads FQNEAQ. The CDR3 here is CASSPTLGGRVTIYF. The CDR3 DNA reads as TGTGCCAGCAGCCCAACCCTGGGAGGTCGGGTCACCATATATTTT.

The chain uses TRBV12-3 or TRBV12-4 and TRBJ2-5; D gene uncertain. This CDR3 is built from 13 residues. The V end was cut by 3 bases, the J end by 3 bases, with 8 bases between. CDR3 loop: CASSFSRKETQYF. In DNA, the CDR3 is TGTGCCAGCAGTTTCTCTAGGAAAGAGACCCAGTACTTC.

This clonotype was observed a handful of times. The chain combines TRBV20-1 with TRBJ2-3; 9 bases agree with TRBD2. The CDR3 loop spans 16 amino acids. Germline CDR1 and CDR2: DFQATT and SNEGSKA (reference sequence). Trimming at V came to 6 bases and at J to 0 bases, leaving 10 bases not matched to a gene. Written as DNA, the CDR3 is TGCAGTGCCGGACAAATAGCGGGAGCTAGCACAGATACGCAGTATTTT. Amino acids: CSAGQIAGASTDTQYF.

This clonotype was recorded many times. V and J are TRBV7-2 and TRBJ2-4, with D unresolved. The CDR3 is made up of 16 amino acids. Trimming shortened V by 1 base and J by 1 base, and 11 bases separated the two germline ends. Germline-derived CDR1 and CDR2 are SGHTA and FQGNSA. The CDR3 is CASSLGWGRAKNIQYF. The CDR3 DNA sequence: TGTGCCAGCAGCTTAGGGTGGGGAAGGGCCAAAAACATTCAGTACTTC.

The chain has TRBV7-2 and TRBJ2-5; 7 bases match TRBD2. The CDR3 runs to 14 residues. The germline CDR1 and CDR2 sequences are SGHTA and FQGNSA. V lost 2 bases, J lost 5 bases, and 5 bases stayed unmatched. The CDR3 DNA reads as TGTGCCAGCAGCTTACAAGCGGGATTGGAGACCCAGTACTTC. Encoded protein: CASSLQAGLETQYF.

The V call is TRBV12-3 or TRBV12-4, the J call TRBJ1-5, with 9 bases matching TRBD1. V was clipped by 2 bases and J by 6 bases; unmatched bases: 23. The CDR3 totals 21 residues. DNA of the CDR3: TGTGCCAGCAGTTTAAGCCGCGGGGCGGTAAAGGGACAGGGCCCTAGTCAGCCCCAGCATTTT. It encodes CASSLSRGAVKGQGPSQPQHF.

The genes are TRBV28 and TRBJ1-3; maybe TRBD1 (5 bases). This CDR3 comprises 15 residues. The V gene's germline CDR1 is MDHEN and CDR2 SYDVKM. Trimming pared 4 bases from V and 5 bases from J, leaving 15 bases between. This CDR3 is CASSSVEGNRNTIYF. The CDR3 coding sequence is TGTGCCAGCAGTTCGGTCGAGGGGAATAGAAACACCATATATTTT.

The chain combines TRBV4-2 with TRBJ1-4, with a weak D call TRBD1 (5 bases). Per germline, CDR1 LGHNA and CDR2 YNFKEQ. The CDR3 is 13 residues long. Between the trimmed V and J ends, which lost 0 bases and 11 bases, there was a span of 10 bases. CDR3 bases: TGTGCCAGCAGCCAAGAGGACCGGGGGAAACTGTTTTTT. This sequence encodes CASSQEDRGKLFF.

In its sample, this clonotype was seen once. Compared with germline, one end of the junction differs, possibly owing to a read error. This chain uses TRBV4-1 with TRBJ2-7; 10 bases agree with TRBD1. The CDR3 loop spans 14 amino acids. In germline, CDR1 is MGHRA, CDR2 YSYEKL. The CDR3 nucleotides are TGCGCCAGCAGCGCGGGACAGGGGAAATACGAGCTGTACTTC. This gives the protein CASSAGQGKYELYF.

This clonotype was detected a few times. This chain connects TRBV6-5 to TRBJ1-2; D is uncertain. Germline CDR1 MNHEY, CDR2 SVGAGI. CDR3 length: 14 residues. Trimming left V 4 bases short and J 3 bases short, with 12 bases between. This CDR3 reads CASSWGGQYYGYTF. The CDR3 DNA follows: TGTGCCAGCAGTTGGGGTGGGCAGTACTATGGCTACACCTTC.

The genes are TRBV29-1 and TRBJ2-7; the D gene could be TRBD1 or TRBD2 (6 bases each). V lost 3 bases to trimming and J lost 3 bases, with 15 bases between them. Germline lookup yields CDR1 SQVTM and CDR2 ANQGSEA. The CDR3 runs to 14 residues. CDR3: CSVDEGEEIYEQYF. CDR3 in DNA: TGCAGCGTTGATGAGGGGGAGGAGATCTACGAGCAGTACTTC.

This clonotype has a handful of counts. This sequence joins TRBV5-4 and TRBJ1-4; D ambiguous. The CDR3 runs to 11 residues. Germline V gene lookup returns CDR1 SGHNT and CDR2 YYREEE (reference sequence). Between the trimmed V and J ends, which lost 0 bases and 15 bases, there was a span of 9 bases. CDR3 bases: TGTGCCAGCAGCTTGGGGTCGGAGGTGTTTTTT. This codes for CASSLGSEVFF.

This chain links TRBV20-1 with TRBJ1-4; 10 positions match TRBD1. The CDR3 contains 15 residues. Germline values: CDR1 DFQATT, CDR2 SNEGSKA (reference sequence). V lost 5 bases to trimming and J lost 6 bases; unmatched junction nucleotides: 9. The CDR3 loop is CSAGITGTGDEKLFF. In DNA, the CDR3 is TGCAGTGCTGGCATTACCGGGACAGGGGATGAAAAACTGTTTTTT.

The chain links TRBV10-3 to TRBJ2-1; no firm D call. In germline, CDR1 is ENHRY, CDR2 SYGVKD. This CDR3 is 13 amino acids long. V was shortened by 9 bases and J by 1 base, with 10 bases between the two germline ends. CDR3 loop: CAIRPPSYNEQFF. In DNA form, the CDR3 reads TGTGCCATTCGACCTCCTTCCTACAATGAGCAGTTCTTC.

The chain is built from TRBV20-1 and TRBJ2-3, with D perhaps matching TRBD1 (6 bases). Trimming removed 2 bases from V and 4 bases from J, with 10 bases in between. This CDR3 comprises 13 residues. In germline, CDR1 is DFQATT, CDR2 SNEGSKA (reference sequence). DNA for the CDR3: TGCAGTGCTAGAAGGGGGAGTGCAGATACGCAGTATTTT. It encodes CSARRGSADTQYF.

V usage is TRBV7-9 and J usage is TRBJ1-2; a possible D gene is TRBD1 (5 bases). The V end was cut by 5 bases, the J end by 4 bases, with 26 bases between. Looked up from germline, CDR1 is SEHNR and CDR2 is FQNEAQ (reference sequence). This CDR3 contains 18 residues. The CDR3 sequence is CASSTRNGVGGLVYGYTF. In DNA form, the CDR3 reads TGTGCCAGCAGCACGCGAAACGGGGTTGGGGGACTGGTCTATGGCTACACCTTC.

There are a few counts of this clonotype. The chain joins TRBV7-2 to TRBJ2-5, with 10 bases aligning to TRBD2. The germline V gene has CDR1 SGHTA and CDR2 FQGNSA. This CDR3 is 14 amino acids long. Trimming removed 5 bases from V and 3 bases from J; junction bases left unmatched: 3. CDR3 loop: CASSQAGGEETQYF. The CDR3 bases are TGTGCCAGCAGCCAAGCGGGAGGGGAAGAGACCCAGTACTTC.